This is a list of T cell receptor beta chains from one sample in a study of technical replicates of blood from a handful of donors. Assay used: immunoSEQ multiplex PCR; TCRdb lists only in-frame clones, some missing. The sample has some 13,000 clones; 95% are singletons. The sample taken for sequencing was PBMCs. Every receptor here comes from a human donor in good health. CDR3s include the opening cysteine and the closing phenylalanine or tryptophan. The D gene is left open where the match is weak. Not all rows give a size; the values are once, few, many and, for expanded clones, a class.

j_gene | d_gene | v_gene | abundance | CDR3aa | CDR3nt
TRBJ2-2 | TRBD1 | TRBV6-5 | NA | CATGQGYTGELFF | TGTGCCACCGGACAGGGGTACACCGGGGAGCTGTTTTTT
TRBJ1-1 | TRBD1 | TRBV19 | NA | CASEPRGFVTEAFF | TGTGCCAGTGAGCCCAGGGGGTTTGTCACTGAAGCTTTCTTT
TRBJ1-2 | TRBD1 | TRBV18 | NA | CASSGQGAGYTF | TGTGCCAGCTCTGGACAGGGGGCTGGCTACACCTTC
TRBJ2-1 | TRBD1 | TRBV6-1 | NA | CASSEVGTGNYNEQFF | TGTGCCAGCAGTGAAGTAGGGACAGGGAACTACAATGAGCAGTTCTTC
TRBJ1-4 | TRBD1 | TRBV14 | NA | CASSPGTGNEKLFF | TGTGCCAGCAGCCCCGGGACAGGGAATGAAAAACTGTTTTTT
TRBJ2-7 | NA | TRBV25-1 | NA | CASSLGTDEQYF | TGTGCCAGCAGTCTAGGTACGGACGAGCAGTACTTC
TRBJ2-7 | TRBD1 | TRBV28 | NA | CASSLQGTGGRYEQYF | TGTGCCAGCAGTTTACAGGGGACAGGGGGCAGGTACGAGCAGTACTTC
TRBJ2-7 | TRBD1 | TRBV5-1 | NA | CASSLTTGVISYEQYF | TGCGCCAGCAGCTTGACGACAGGGGTTATCTCCTACGAGCAGTACTTC
TRBJ1-1 | NA | TRBV27 | NA | CASSTFPNTEAFF | TGTGCCAGCAGTACTTTCCCGAACACTGAAGCTTTCTTT
TRBJ2-2 | NA | TRBV5-1 | NA | CASSSAGKATGELFF | TGCGCCAGCAGCTCCGCGGGAAAGGCCACCGGGGAGCTGTTTTTT
TRBJ2-1 | TRBD2 | TRBV2 | NA | CASSGTSTHEQFF | TGTGCCAGCAGTGGGACTAGCACGCATGAGCAGTTCTTC
TRBJ1-5 | TRBD1 | TRBV19 | once | CASGQENQPQHF | TGTGCCAGTGGACAGGAAAATCAGCCCCAGCATTTT
TRBJ2-2 | NA | TRBV7-8 | once | CASSSGAGELFF | TGTGCCAGCAGCTCCGGAGCCGGGGAGCTGTTTTTT
TRBJ2-7 | TRBD2 | TRBV2 | NA | CAILSGRGYYEQYF | TGTGCCATACTAAGCGGGAGGGGTTACTACGAGCAGTACTTC
TRBJ2-3 | NA | TRBV28 | once | CASSLYRASTDTQYF | TGTGCCAGCAGTTTATACAGGGCCAGCACAGATACGCAGTATTTT
TRBJ2-7 | NA | TRBV6-5 | NA | CASTTGHDEQYF | TGTGCCAGCACCACCGGACACGACGAGCAGTACTTC
TRBJ1-4 | NA | TRBV23-1 | NA | CASSQSGGGQSNEKLFF | TGCGCCAGCAGTCAATCTGGGGGTGGACAGAGTAATGAAAAACTGTTTTTT
TRBJ1-5 | TRBD1 | TRBV6-1 | NA | CASSEALGTVQPQHF | TGTGCCAGCAGTGAAGCGCTCGGGACAGTTCAGCCCCAGCATTTT
TRBJ2-7 | TRBD2 | TRBV27 | NA | CASSSGTSGRVDYEQYF | TGTGCCAGCAGTTCCGGGACTAGCGGGAGAGTCGACTACGAGCAGTACTTC
TRBJ2-2 | TRBD1 | TRBV7-2 | NA | CASSPFSGTVNTGELFF | TGTGCCAGCAGCCCTTTCTCCGGGACAGTGAACACCGGGGAGCTGTTTTTT
TRBJ2-1 | TRBD2 | TRBV6-5 | NA | CASSLASGRDEQFF | TGTGCCAGCAGTTTGGCTAGCGGGAGGGATGAGCAGTTCTTC
TRBJ2-3 | TRBD2 | TRBV2 | NA | CASSGQAGGTDTQYF | TGTGCCAGCAGTGGTCAAGCGGGAGGCACAGATACGCAGTATTTT
TRBJ2-1 | TRBD2 | TRBV5-4 | NA | CASSLARGRASNEQFF | TGTGCCAGCAGCTTGGCCAGAGGGAGGGCGAGTAATGAGCAGTTCTTC
TRBJ2-7 | NA | TRBV6-5 | once | CASSQIQGTYEQYF | TGTGCCAGCAGCCAAATACAGGGTACCTACGAGCAGTACTTC
TRBJ2-7 | TRBD1 | TRBV19 | NA | CASSILTDRGLPSEQYF | TGTGCCAGTAGTATATTGACGGACAGGGGGCTGCCGTCCGAGCAGTACTTC
TRBJ1-3 | NA | TRBV4-2 | once | CASSQVESGTGNTIYF | TGTGCCAGCAGCCAAGTCGAGTCGGGGACTGGAAACACCATATATTTT
TRBJ1-2 | TRBD1 | TRBV27 | NA | CASSPGQGYGYTF | TGTGCCAGCAGTCCCGGACAGGGATATGGCTACACCTTC
TRBJ2-2 | TRBD2 | TRBV7-3 | NA | CASSLMGSSGGKNTGELFF | TGTGCCAGCAGCTTAATGGGGTCGAGCGGGGGAAAAAACACCGGGGAGCTGTTTTTT
TRBJ2-7 | TRBD1 | TRBV6-6 | few | CASSYSTGGEQYF | TGTGCCAGCAGTTATTCGACAGGGGGCGAGCAGTACTTC
TRBJ2-2 | TRBD2 | TRBV5-4 | NA | CASSLGSGRITGELFF | TGTGCCAGCAGCTTGGGTAGCGGGAGGATCACCGGGGAGCTGTTTTTT
TRBJ2-1 | TRBD1 | TRBV4-1 | NA | CASSPESGTGSYNEQFF | TGCGCCAGCAGCCCGGAATCCGGGACAGGGTCCTACAATGAGCAGTTCTTC
TRBJ2-7 | NA | TRBV28 | NA | CASRTGLYEQYF | TGTGCCAGCAGGACGGGACTCTACGAGCAGTACTTC
TRBJ2-1 | NA | TRBV5-1 | NA | CASSVLEHEQFF | TGCGCCAGCAGCGTATTAGAGCATGAGCAGTTCTTC
TRBJ2-1 | TRBD1 | TRBV7-9 | NA | CASSEGQGSNQFF | TGTGCCAGCAGCGAAGGACAGGGGAGTAACCAGTTCTTC
TRBJ1-2 | TRBD1 | TRBV30 | NA | CAWAGTEINYGYTF | TGTGCCTGGGCCGGGACAGAGATTAACTATGGCTACACCTTC
TRBJ1-2 | NA | TRBV6-1 | NA | CASRLNYGYTF | TGTGCCAGCAGGCTAAACTATGGCTACACCTTC
TRBJ2-7 | NA | TRBV19 | NA | CASSNVFAGGYYEQYF | TGTGCCAGTAGTAATGTTTTCGCCGGGGGTTACTACGAGCAGTACTTC
TRBJ1-1 | TRBD1 | TRBV7-3 | once | CASSQDRGDTEAFF | TGTGCCAGCAGCCAGGACAGGGGGGACACTGAAGCTTTCTTT
TRBJ2-7 | NA | TRBV6-1 | NA | CASSAGTSAYEQYF | TGTGCCAGCAGTGCTGGGACATCCGCCTACGAGCAGTACTTC
TRBJ2-1 | NA | TRBV4-1 | NA | CASSHLTGSNEQFF | TGCGCCAGCAGCCACCTCACAGGGAGCAATGAGCAGTTCTTC
TRBJ2-5 | NA | TRBV5-1 | NA | CASSLAPGGAETQYF | TGCGCCAGCAGCTTGGCCCCGGGGGGCGCCGAGACCCAGTACTTC
TRBJ1-1 | TRBD1 | TRBV19 | NA | CASSSMAPTGTVNTEAFF | TGTGCCAGTAGTTCAATGGCTCCAACCGGGACAGTTAACACTGAAGCTTTCTTT